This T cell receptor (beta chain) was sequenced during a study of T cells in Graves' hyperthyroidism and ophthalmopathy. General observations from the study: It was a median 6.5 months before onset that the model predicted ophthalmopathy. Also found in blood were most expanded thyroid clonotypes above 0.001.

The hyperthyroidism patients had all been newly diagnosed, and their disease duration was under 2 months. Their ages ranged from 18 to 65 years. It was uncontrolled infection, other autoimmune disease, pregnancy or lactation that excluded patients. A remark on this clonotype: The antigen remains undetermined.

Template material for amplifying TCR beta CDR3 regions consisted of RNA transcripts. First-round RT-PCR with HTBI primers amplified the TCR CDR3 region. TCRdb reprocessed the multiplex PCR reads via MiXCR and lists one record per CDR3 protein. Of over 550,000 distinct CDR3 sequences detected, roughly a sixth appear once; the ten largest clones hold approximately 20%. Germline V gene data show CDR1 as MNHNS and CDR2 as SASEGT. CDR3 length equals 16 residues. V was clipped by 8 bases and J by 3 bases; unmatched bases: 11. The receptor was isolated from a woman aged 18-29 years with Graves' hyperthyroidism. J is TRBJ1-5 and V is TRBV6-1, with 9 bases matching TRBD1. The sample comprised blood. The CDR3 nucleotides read TGTGCCAGCCTGAGGAGGGACAGGGAACTCAATCAGCCCCAGCATTTT. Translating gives CASLRRDRELNQPQHF.